This TCR beta chain is from a study of glioma-infiltrating T cells. Points from the study as a whole: Only very few CDR3 sequences appeared in both tissue and blood. Gliomas, especially low-grade, showed above-expected tissue-blood divergence; non-neoplastic patients showed below.

As to this clonotype: Its specificity is not known. A much larger clone is a single base away; this may be a read error.

TCR alpha and beta CDR3 regions were amplified from RNA using iRepertoire nested multiplex PCR. Input was roughly 100-450 ng of tissue mRNA or PBMC total RNA. TCRdb analysed the multiplex PCR reads with MiXCR anew, one entry per CDR3 protein. The sample consists of more than 9,000 distinct CDR3 sequences, approximately 25% of them appearing once. The CDR3 has 13 residues. With V trimmed by 8 bases and J by 7 bases, 7 bases remained unmatched. Per the germline V gene, CDR1 is KGHSH and CDR2 is LQKENI. The chain employs TRBV18 and TRBJ1-5; 8 nucleotides line up with TRBD1. This clonotype was obtained from a human donor with low-grade glioma or glioblastoma, undergoing nonglioma brain surgery, or in good health (not recorded which). The sample comprised glioma tissue, nonneoplastic brain tissue, or PBMCs (not recorded which). DNA of the CDR3: TGTGCCAGCCATGGACAGGGTGACCAGCCCCAGCATTTT. The encoded protein is CASHGQGDQPQHF.